This T cell receptor (beta chain) was profiled in a study of shared clonotypes between healthy human individuals. Study findings and constraints: What naive subsets generally showed was a larger estimated richness than memory subsets showed. Sorted-subset sequencing was shown by rarefaction to be incomplete despite large depth.

Naive CD8 isolation took CD45RO-negative cells positively selected for CCR7 and excluded terminally differentiated effector memory CD45RA+ cells. HIV-negative, healthy adults without recent acute infections or vaccinations were the donors. This CDR3 is built from 14 residues. Germline V gene lookup returns CDR1 SNHLY and CDR2 FYNNEI. The ends were cut back, 2 bases at V and 5 bases at J, with 13 bases in the middle. Produced via immunoSEQ multiplex PCR; TCRdb's table is partial and in-frame only. The sample lists hundreds of thousands of clones, approximately 96% seen once, with less than 0.13% in the top ten. As to this clone: Its antigen remains unidentified.

The chain employs TRBV2 and TRBJ2-7, with a possible D match to TRBD2 (5 bases). This clonotype was obtained from a woman aged 30 to 39 in good health. Sequenced input: naive CD8+ T cells sorted from blood. In nucleotides, the CDR3 is TGTGCCAGCAGTGAATCAGGAGGACCTCACGAGCAGTACTTC. Its translation is CASSESGGPHEQYF.